This TCR beta chain originates from a study of CD8 T cells in Susac syndrome (dated by TCRdb to 2018 to 2020). Study-wide context: Among the sequenced Susac syndrome patients, more than 5 had clinically active disease and roughly eight were in clinical remission. At blood withdrawal, Susac syndrome patients were either therapy-naive, taking corticosteroids (in some cases with IVIg as well), or taking IVIg alone. Repertoire sequencing was used to test whether CD8+ T cell activation and differentiation in Susac syndrome was antigen driven.

Results and caveats for the whole study, not just this receptor: No clonal expansion was detected in the CD4+ T cell repertoire of Susac syndrome patients. The number of individuals in the TCR sequencing and HLA analysis was recognized as being relatively small.

RNA was extracted using the RNeasy kit, and roughly 0.45 to 1 microgram was reverse transcribed with random hexamers. The immunoSEQ multiplex PCR assay, which covers 54 Vbeta and 13 Jbeta segments, was used to amplify TCR beta CDR3 regions. PCR amplification bias was corrected by using a synthetic template baseline for primer optimization and computational correction. In the source study's methods: Only productive sequences were kept, with reads annotated to V, D and J genes according to IMGT and analyzed in immunoSEQ Analyzer. To calculate clonality, Shannon entropy was normalized by log2 of the number of productive unique sequences and then subtracted from one. Public and private clones were assessed among the 100 most prevalent clones of each patient and control. Clones were defined as Susac-specific when absent from the healthy and MS cohorts, from roughly 1,000 published viral clones and from other ImmuneACCESS disease sequences. Using fastp at Q25 and MiXCR, TCRdb reprocessed the public reads and kept productive beta chains. A single entry per CDR3 protein holds the most common genes and DNA from its merged rows. The V and J calls shown here were made by TCRdb, not taken from the authors' results. Recorded for this sample are roughly 180,000 distinct CDR3 sequences; about 95% of them occurred a single time. Approximately 0.099% of the sample is held by the ten biggest clonotypes.

Note on this clonotype: Its antigen has not been determined. No clone much larger than this one lies a single base away; base qualities are absent.

High-throughput TCR beta sequencing profiled peripheral blood CD8+ and CD4+ T cells from healthy donors, Susac syndrome patients and multiple sclerosis patients. Recently defined diagnostic criteria for definite or probable disease were met by the Susac syndrome patients. Bulk CD8+ and CD4+ T cells were purified by magnetic negative isolation, while CD8+ TEMRA cells were enriched using FACS. Blood was collected in EDTA tubes and processed within 24 hours, with PBMCs isolated through density gradient centrifugation. PBMCs destined for TCR sequencing were cryopreserved in liquid nitrogen and later thawed in a 37 °C water bath. The sorted or isolated CD4+, CD8+ and CD8+ TEMRA cells reached a purity of at least 90%. Its CDR3 holds 16 amino acids, cysteine through phenylalanine. CDR3 DNA is the only sequence kept; it has 48 bases, read in frame from the first base. Reading the germline V gene (reference sequence) gives CDR1 DFQATT and CDR2 SNEGSKA. V loses 2 bases, J loses 0 bases, and the germline ends lie 16 bases apart.

The receptor comes from a human donor with Susac syndrome. The rearrangement joined TRBV20-1 to TRBJ2-5; no confident D gene assignment can be made. The sample was CD4+ T cells from PBMCs. Read as DNA, the sequence is TGCAGTGCTAGATCAGTTGGGCCGCAAGACCAAGAGACCCAGTACTTC. Its product reads: CSARSVGPQDQETQYF.